This T cell receptor (beta chain) was documented in a study of blood T cell repertoires in COVID-19. Participant age was 18 to 89 years, and participants resided in approximately 25 US areas. The authors' processing: Estimation of nucleated cell counts was performed using reference gene primer amplification. This table comes from immunoSEQ multiplex PCR, and its TCRdb copy is limited to in-frame clones, with some not included. The DNA was the basis for D and trimming; V, J and clone size are from that table. The sample records approximately 130,000 clones, less than 90% being singletons. Trimming took 0 bases from V and 0 from J, leaving 9 bases between them. The CDR3 extends over 16 amino acids. Germline CDR1 and CDR2: MGHRA and YSYEKL.

Source material: PBMCs or T cells enriched from blood (not recorded which). This TCR was recovered from a man aged 25 to 45 who had recovered from COVID-19. The rearrangement links TRBV4-1 to TRBJ1-5; D not resolved. CDR3 in DNA: TGCGCCAGCAGCCAAGAATCCAGTTATAGCAATCAGCCCCAGCATTTT. Translating it yields CASSQESSYSNQPQHF.